These 28 T cell receptor beta chains came from one sample sequenced in a study of CXCR3-negative and CXCR3-positive naive CD8 T cells. Libraries were UMI-labeled 5' RACE TRB cDNA. No DNA is given; TCRdb re-called the 5' RACE reads and lists each CDR3 protein once. The sample table sets out more than 100,000 distinct CDR3 sequences. No antigen is known for these receptors. Study results and limitations: Greater hydrophobicity was found in TRB CDR3s of CXCR3-positive naive cells than of CXCR3-negative naive cells.

Sequences were obtained from naive CXCR3+ CD8+ T cells from blood. The subset was: CD45RO-CCR7+CD27+CD95- naive CD8+ T cells expressing CXCR3 (TNR3+). All receptors come from a human donor in good health. Some clones in this sample may be carry-over from other donors' samples.

V and J are TRBV29-1 and TRBJ2-3; TCRdb picks TRBD1, but there is no DNA to check that call. Germline V CDR1 and CDR2: SQVTM, ANQGSEA. CDR3 size: 13 residues. CDR3: CSAAGGPTDTQYF.

The CDR3 reads CASSSRTGGNQPQHF. V usage is TRBV7-2 and J usage is TRBJ1-5; TCRdb's assignment of TRBD1 cannot be checked, as there is no DNA. Germline V gene data show CDR1 as SGHTA and CDR2 as FQGNSA. This CDR3 has 15 amino acids.

The chain couples TRBV29-1 to TRBJ2-1; TCRdb proposes TRBD1, but this gene call is untestable without DNA. The CDR3 covers 18 residues. Germline loops: CDR1 SQVTM, CDR2 ANQGSEA. CDR3 in amino acids: CSAWIHPVEGSSYNEQFF.

The V and J genes are TRBV28 and TRBJ1-4; TCRdb picks TRBD1, but there is no DNA to check that call. The CDR3 is 18 residues long. The germline gives CDR1 MDHEN, CDR2 SYDVKM. The chain's CDR3 is CASSLGQSPSATNEKLFF.

The CDR3 reads CSVGGQGADTQYF. This chain links TRBV29-1 with TRBJ2-3; the TRBD1 assignment by TCRdb is unverifiable without DNA. This CDR3 contains 13 residues. CDR1 SQVTM and CDR2 ANQGSEA come from the germline V gene.

This chain links TRBV4-1 with TRBJ2-7. Per the germline V gene, CDR1 is MGHRA and CDR2 is YSYEKL. The CDR3 consists of 13 residues. This CDR3 reads CASSHGLGYEQYF.

This chain links TRBV20-1 with TRBJ2-1; TCRdb's D call, TRBD1, is unchecked because there is no DNA. CDR3 length: 16 residues. Germline CDR1 is DFQATT and CDR2 is SNEGSKA (reference sequence). The CDR3 loop reads CSAGDTGGVSYNEQFF.

V is TRBV29-1 and J is TRBJ2-1. Germline V gene lookup returns CDR1 SQVTM and CDR2 ANQGSEA. The CDR3 runs 11 residues. CDR3 sequence reads: CSVVDSYEQFF.

This sequence joins TRBV12-3 or TRBV12-4 and TRBJ2-5; the TCRdb call, TRBD2, lacks DNA for checking. This CDR3 region has 14 residues. The CDR3 region is CASSLGRLGETQYF.

V usage is TRBV5-1 and J usage is TRBJ2-7; with no DNA, the TCRdb D assignment of TRBD1 cannot be verified. This CDR3 spans 13 amino acids. Germline V gene sequence: CDR1 SGHRS, CDR2 YFSETQ. CDR3 loop: CASRTGVTYEQYF.

The J gene is TRBJ1-2, the V gene TRBV7-8; TCRdb calls TRBD1, which cannot be checked without DNA. Germline CDR1 and CDR2: SGHVS and FQNEAQ. The CDR3 covers 16 residues. CDR3 protein: CASTPSGGGYYYGYTF.

The chain uses TRBV19 and TRBJ1-1; TCRdb lists TRBD1, though no DNA is available to test this call. This CDR3 is built from 15 residues. Germline assignment: CDR1 LNHDA and CDR2 SQIVND (reference sequence). CDR3 region: CASSLGTGGFIEAFF.

The genes are TRBV11-2 and TRBJ2-3. Germline V gene sequence: CDR1 SGHAT, CDR2 FQNNGV. The CDR3 contains 15 residues. The CDR3 sequence is CASSLVRVSGDTQYF.

The chain combines TRBV20-1 with TRBJ2-1; the D call from TCRdb, TRBD2, cannot be confirmed without DNA. This CDR3 has 16 amino acids. CDR1 and CDR2 from the germline V gene are DFQATT and SNEGSKA (reference sequence). CDR3 sequence: CSARDLMGTSYNEQFF.

The CDR3 loop reads CASSPAGAAYNEQFF. This sequence joins TRBV18 and TRBJ2-1; TCRdb selects TRBD1, and the lack of DNA leaves this call unchecked. Germline V CDR1 and CDR2: KGHSH, LQKENI. CDR3 length equals 15 residues.

This chain uses TRBV4-3 with TRBJ1-6. Germline V gene sequence: CDR1 LGHNA, CDR2 YSLEER. The CDR3 has 15 residues. The CDR3 loop reads CASSQDQITNSPLHF.

The rearrangement uses TRBV11-2 and TRBJ2-7; TCRdb proposes TRBD2, but this gene call is untestable without DNA. The CDR3 sequence is 13 residues long. The V gene's germline CDR1 is SGHAT and CDR2 FQNNGV. The CDR3 spells CASSLGVQREPYF.

CDR3 residues: CASSLAGGTQYF. This sequence joins TRBV6-2 or TRBV6-3 and TRBJ2-5; TCRdb designates TRBD2, a call that cannot be tested without DNA. The germline V gene encodes CDR1 MNHEY and CDR2 SVGEGT. The CDR3 covers 12 residues.

V is TRBV25-1 and J is TRBJ2-7; the D call of TRBD2 rests on TCRdb alone, since no DNA is present to check it. The germline CDR1 and CDR2 sequences are MGHDK and SYGVNS. The CDR3 covers 12 residues. The CDR3 sequence is CASSPSLTEQYF.

The rearrangement joins TRBV4-2 to TRBJ1-4; checking the TCRdb D call of TRBD1 is not possible without DNA. The CDR3 is made up of 14 amino acids. Germline V gives CDR1 LGHNA, CDR2 YNFKEQ. CDR3 region: CASNAGDGNEKLFF.

The chain uses TRBV5-1 and TRBJ2-1; TCRdb designates TRBD1, a call that cannot be tested without DNA. Germline values: CDR1 SGHRS, CDR2 YFSETQ. The CDR3 length is 16 residues. The CDR3 reads CASSGAARQGWGEQFF.

This chain links TRBV7-8 with TRBJ2-7; TCRdb indicates TRBD1, and absent DNA this call remains unverified. The CDR3 is 14 amino acids. Germline assignment: CDR1 SGHVS and CDR2 FQNEAQ. The CDR3 loop is CASSLTVWGNGGDF.

The chain joins TRBV5-5 to TRBJ1-2; TCRdb lists TRBD1, though no DNA is available to test this call. The germline V gene has CDR1 SGHKS and CDR2 YYEKEE (reference sequence). The CDR3 is made up of 15 amino acids. This CDR3 reads CASSAGTEANYGYTF.

This chain links TRBV28 with TRBJ1-5; absent DNA, TCRdb's TRBD1 call cannot be checked. Germline-derived CDR1 and CDR2 are MDHEN and SYDVKM. The CDR3 spans 15 residues. This chain's CDR3 is CASSATGYPDQPQHF.

The genes are TRBV28 and TRBJ2-7; TCRdb's assignment of TRBD2 cannot be checked, as there is no DNA. The CDR3 is made up of 16 amino acids. Germline values: CDR1 MDHEN, CDR2 SYDVKM. CDR3: CASSRRELFPSYEQYF. The complete variable domain, with remaining parts taken from reference TRBV28 and TRBJ2-7, reads DVKVTQSSRYLVKRTGEKVFLECVQDMDHENMFWYRQDPGLGLRLIYFSYDVKMKEKGDIPEGYSVSREKKERFSLILESASTNQTSMYLCASSRRELFPSYEQYFGPGTRLTVT.

The rearrangement joins TRBV28 to TRBJ2-7; TCRdb's assignment of TRBD1 cannot be checked, as there is no DNA. Germline assignment: CDR1 MDHEN and CDR2 SYDVKM. There are 14 residues in the CDR3. CDR3 amino acids: CASSLYRGAYEQYF.

V usage is TRBV4-1 and J usage is TRBJ1-5. The germline V gene encodes CDR1 MGHRA and CDR2 YSYEKL. The CDR3 has 15 amino acids. The CDR3 protein is CASSQDPSAGQPQHF.

The J gene is TRBJ1-1, the V gene TRBV11-2; no DNA is available, so the TRBD1 call from TCRdb remains unchecked. Germline values: CDR1 SGHAT, CDR2 FQNNGV. CDR3 size: 13 residues. The CDR3 reads CASSFSGTGEAFF.